Below, 8 T cell receptor beta chains from the same sample are listed, as sequenced in a study of cytomegalovirus exposure and HLA in healthy donors. In the PCR, 60 Vbeta and 13 Jbeta primers were used. Only in-frame clones appear in the TCRdb table, and some are missing; sequencing was by immunoSEQ multiplex PCR. The top ten clones hold under 11% of a sample with roughly 150,000 clones, nearly 70% of them seen once. The sequencing sample was made of PBMCs. Receptors originate from a man aged 30-40 years in good health and CMV-seropositive.

On this clone itself: The junction departs from the called germline gene at one end, perhaps through a read error. The chain has TRBV7-9 and TRBJ2-7, with TRBD2 matching over 11 bases. Germline CDR1 SEHNR, CDR2 FQNEAQ (reference sequence). This CDR3 is built from 14 residues. The CDR3 region is CSSSSLAGVYEQYF. As DNA, the CDR3 is TGTTCCAGCAGCTCACTAGCGGGAGTATACGAGCAGTACTTC. Filled out from reference TRBV7-9 and TRBJ2-7, the complete variable domain reads DTGVSQNPRHKITKRGQNVTFRCDPISEHNRLYWYRQTLGQGPEFLTYFQNEAQLEKSRLLSDRFSAERPKGSFSTLEIQRTEQGDSAMYLCSSSSLAGVYEQYFGPGTRLTVT.

This clone was counted between two and nine times. The chain recombines TRBV5-1 with TRBJ2-2; the D is unclear. Trimming stripped 4 bases from V and 1 base from J, with 8 bases between. This CDR3 has 14 residues. Per germline, CDR1 SGHRS and CDR2 YFSETQ. CDR3 sequence (DNA): TGCGCCAGCAGCCTAGTGTTGAACACCGGGGAGCTGTTTTTT. This encodes CASSLVLNTGELFF. The full variable domain, with the rest looked up from reference TRBV5-1 and TRBJ2-2, is KAGVTQTPRYLIKTRGQQVTLSCSPISGHRSVSWYQQTPGQGLQFLFEYFSETQRNKGNFPGRFSGRQFSNSRSEMNVSTLELGDSALYLCASSLVLNTGELFFGEGSRLTVL.

This sequence joins TRBV5-4 and TRBJ2-7; 7 bases match TRBD1. CDR3 length equals 16 residues. V lost 4 bases and J lost 4; bases outside the gene matches: 14. CDR1 is SGHNT and CDR2 is YYREEE in the germline V gene (reference sequence). The CDR3 reads CASSVTTGTETYEQYF. For the CDR3, the DNA is TGTGCCAGCAGCGTAACCACCGGGACAGAGACTTACGAGCAGTACTTC.

The chain joins TRBV30 to TRBJ2-1, with 11 bases matching TRBD1. This CDR3 region has 14 residues. Germline loops: CDR1 GTSNPN, CDR2 SVGIG (reference sequence). V dropped 4 bases and J dropped 8; count of bases not matched to a gene: 7. CDR3: CAWTRTGGFDEQFF. CDR3 bases: TGTGCCTGGACGCGGACAGGGGGCTTCGATGAGCAGTTCTTC. Combining the CDR3 with reference TRBV30 and TRBJ2-1 gives the whole variable domain SQTIHQWPATLVQPVGSPLSLECTVEGTSNPNLYWYRQAAGRGLQLLFYSVGIGQISSEVPQNLSASRPQDRQFILSSKKLLLSDSGFYLCAWTRTGGFDEQFFGPGTRLTVL.

This chain connects TRBV15 to TRBJ1-1; 10 bases are shared with TRBD1. The trim removed 5 bases at V and 0 bases at J, leaving 3 bases unmatched. The length of the CDR3 is 15 residues. The germline CDR1 and CDR2 sequences are LNHNV and YYDKDF (reference sequence). Written as DNA, the CDR3 is TGTGCCACCAGCCCGGGACAGGGGATGAACACTGAAGCTTTCTTT. Translation: CATSPGQGMNTEAFF.

This chain connects TRBV13 to TRBJ2-1; 8 positions match TRBD1. The trim removed 0 bases at V and 7 bases at J, leaving 2 bases unmatched. Germline-derived CDR1 and CDR2 are PRHDT and FYEKMQ (reference sequence). The CDR3 is made up of 14 amino acids. The CDR3 bases are TGTGCCAGCAGCTTAGGGACAGGGGTGAATGAGCAGTTCTTC. It specifies CASSLGTGVNEQFF.

The chain couples TRBV9 to TRBJ2-7; 11 bases are a match to TRBD2. Looked up from germline, CDR1 is SGDLS and CDR2 is YYNGEE. The ends lost 0 bases at V and 6 bases at J; junction bases unmatched: 8. The CDR3 is 16 residues long. CDR3 protein: CASSVGVTSGNSEQYF. The DNA for the CDR3 is TGTGCCAGCAGCGTAGGTGTGACTAGCGGGAATAGCGAGCAGTACTTC.

The genes are TRBV5-4 and TRBJ2-5; tentative D call: TRBD1 (6 bases). Gene TRBJ2-7 matches the end of the DNA better, so the J call may be wrong. From germline, CDR1 is SGHNT and CDR2 YYREEE (reference sequence). This CDR3 comprises 12 residues. CDR3 residues: CASSGQTYEQYF. The CDR3 bases are TGTGCCAGCTCTGGACAGACCTACGAGCAGTACTTC.